The 13 T cell receptor beta chains in this list originate from one sample, sequenced in a study of T-cell memory formation after mild COVID-19. TCRdb processed the 5' RACE reads anew with MiXCR; each CDR3 protein has one entry. The data contain around 220,000 distinct CDR3 sequences, roughly 15% of them singletons. The material sequenced was PBMCs or a T cell subset sorted from them (not recorded which). The origin of the receptors is a man between 18 and 29 years old who had mild COVID-19 (a few samples of this study predate the infection). Cell type and time point are not known.

This sequence joins TRBV20-1 and TRBJ1-1; D may be TRBD1 (5 bases). The CDR3 totals 15 residues. The germline gives CDR1 DFQATT, CDR2 SNEGSKA (reference sequence). V shed 5 bases and J shed 0 bases, with 16 bases lying between them. CDR3 DNA sequence: TGCAGTGCTCCCCGGGGGGGGTCGTTGAACACTGAAGCTTTCTTT. It specifies CSAPRGGSLNTEAFF.

This clonotype was detected only a few times. V gene TRBV20-1 combines with J gene TRBJ1-5, with a weak D call TRBD1 (6 bases). Germline CDR1 is DFQATT and CDR2 is SNEGSKA (reference sequence). Trimming left V 3 bases short and J 5 bases short, with 11 bases between. The CDR3 is 13 amino acids. CDR3 sequence (DNA): TGCAGTGCTAGGAGGACAGCGGATCAGCCCCAGCATTTT. Its protein is CSARRTADQPQHF.

The rearrangement links TRBV12-3 or TRBV12-4 to TRBJ1-2; D is undetermined. The V and J ends lost 3 bases and 4 bases respectively, with 12 bases between them. CDR3 length equals 14 residues. The CDR3 sequence is CASSFGKFPYGYTF. The CDR3 bases are TGTGCCAGCAGTTTTGGGAAGTTCCCCTATGGCTACACCTTC.

The chain is built from TRBV20-1 and TRBJ2-5; 8 bases match TRBD2. The V gene's germline CDR1 is DFQATT and CDR2 SNEGSKA (reference sequence). This CDR3 has 17 amino acids. The trim removed 0 bases at V and 5 bases at J, leaving 14 bases unmatched. CDR3 DNA: TGCAGTGCTAGAGATCCCAGCGGGGGTGGGGGTGTGGAGACCCAGTACTTC. Translated: CSARDPSGGGGVETQYF.

V usage is TRBV6-5 and J usage is TRBJ1-2, with 10 bases that match TRBD1. The CDR3 spans 11 residues. With V trimmed by 5 bases and J by 13 bases, 4 bases remained unmatched. CDR1 is MNHEY, CDR2 SVGAGI, per germline. The CDR3 DNA sequence: TGTGCCAGCAGTGACAGGGGGCGCTTCACCTTC. It encodes CASSDRGRFTF.

The chain carries TRBV20-1 and TRBJ2-7, with D hard to call. The ends were cut back, 5 bases at V and 0 bases at J, with 14 bases in the middle. CDR3 size: 14 residues. CDR1 and CDR2 (germline): DFQATT, SNEGSKA (reference sequence). The CDR3 loop is CSAPDVPHSYEQYV. The CDR3 DNA reads TGCAGTGCTCCGGATGTACCACACTCCTACGAGCAGTACGTC.

The chain carries TRBV25-1 and TRBJ1-4; D is unresolved. In germline, CDR1 is MGHDK, CDR2 SYGVNS. V shed 3 bases and J shed 5 bases, with 7 bases lying between them. The CDR3 covers 13 residues. The CDR3 region is CASSDVGNEKLFF. CDR3 coding DNA: TGTGCCAGCAGTGATGTAGGGAATGAAAAACTGTTTTTT.

The chain joins TRBV2 to TRBJ1-5; weak D call: TRBD1 (6 bases). CDR3 length equals 15 residues. Trimming stripped 6 bases from V and 9 bases from J, with 21 bases between. CDR1 is SNHLY and CDR2 is FYNNEI in the germline V gene. Written as DNA, the CDR3 is TGTGCCAGCAGAACCACAGGGTCCCCTAATAGGCCCCAGCATTTT. Amino acids: CASRTTGSPNRPQHF.

The gene calls are TRBV11-2 and TRBJ2-1; the match to TRBD1 covers 10 bases. Trimming cost V 5 bases and J 8 bases; bases outside gene matches: 18. Germline V CDR1 and CDR2: SGHAT, FQNNGV. The CDR3 has 18 residues. CDR3 region: CASSPRDRGFGWSDEQFF. DNA for the CDR3: TGTGCCAGCAGCCCCCGGGACAGGGGTTTTGGGTGGAGCGATGAGCAGTTCTTC.

V usage is TRBV5-1 and J usage is TRBJ1-6; D remains ambiguous. Trimming removed 4 bases from V and 9 bases from J, with 14 bases in between. The CDR3 sequence is 14 residues long. Germline V gene sequence: CDR1 SGHRS, CDR2 YFSETQ. CDR3 DNA: TGCGCCAGCAGCGAGGACGGTCAATTTTCACCCCTCCACTTT. This codes for CASSEDGQFSPLHF.

Only a few counts were recorded for this clonotype. The CDR3 loop reads CSCRTWLGGYTF. The CDR3 DNA follows: TGCAGCTGCAGGACGTGGCTGGGAGGCTACACCTTC. This rearrangement joins TRBV29-1 to TRBJ1-2, with unresolved D. Germline V gene data show CDR1 as SQVTM and CDR2 as ANQGSEA. This CDR3 has 12 amino acids. Trimming took off 8 bases at V and 8 bases at J, with 18 bases between the two ends.

In its sample, this clonotype was seen a few times. The chain has TRBV3-1 and TRBJ2-6; D unclear. This CDR3 comprises 16 residues. Trimming took 1 base from V and 2 from J, leaving 9 bases between them. Looked up from germline, CDR1 is LGHDT and CDR2 is YNNKEL (reference sequence). CDR3 loop: CASSQATTPGANVLTF. CDR3 DNA sequence: TGTGCCAGCAGCCAAGCCACAACCCCTGGGGCCAACGTCCTGACTTTC.

This chain connects TRBV28 to TRBJ2-7, with D perhaps TRBD1 (6 bases). The CDR3 is 15 residues long. V gave up 4 bases and J gave up 6 bases, with 19 bases separating them. Germline V CDR1 and CDR2: MDHEN, SYDVKM. In DNA, the CDR3 is TGTGCCAGCAGTTCACCGGGACACCGGTGGACCGAGCAGTACGTC. Its protein product is CASSSPGHRWTEQYV.